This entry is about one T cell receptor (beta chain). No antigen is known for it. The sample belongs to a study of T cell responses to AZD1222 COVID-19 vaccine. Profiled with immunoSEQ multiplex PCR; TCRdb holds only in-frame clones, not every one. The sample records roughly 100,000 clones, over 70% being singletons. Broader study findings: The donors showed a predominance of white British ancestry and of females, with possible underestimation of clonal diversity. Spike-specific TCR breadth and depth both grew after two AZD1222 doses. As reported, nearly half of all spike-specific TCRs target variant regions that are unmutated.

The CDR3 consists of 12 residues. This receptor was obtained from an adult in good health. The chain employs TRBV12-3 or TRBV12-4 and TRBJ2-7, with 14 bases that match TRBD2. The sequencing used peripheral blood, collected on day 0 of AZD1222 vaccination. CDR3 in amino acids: CASSAGLAGEVV. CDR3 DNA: TGTGCCAGCAGCGCGGGACTAGCGGGAGAAGTTGTC.